Listed below are T cell receptor beta chains from one sample, sequenced in a study of T cells in Graves' hyperthyroidism and ophthalmopathy. TCRdb ran MiXCR on the multiplex PCR reads and lists one entry per CDR3 protein. The sample shows 400,000 to 500,000 distinct CDR3 sequences, around 15% of them seen only once. The sequencing sample was made of blood. Receptors originate from a man aged 18 to 29 with Graves' ophthalmopathy. CDR3s leave out the opening cysteine and the closing phenylalanine or tryptophan. Each record gives: CDR3 protein, V gene, J gene.

CDR3aa: ASSCRDSRTDTQY
v_gene: TRBV7-3
j_gene: TRBJ2-3

CDR3aa: ASSLLGQGARYEQY
v_gene: TRBV11-2
j_gene: TRBJ2-7

CDR3aa: ASSVDRENQPQH
v_gene: TRBV18
j_gene: TRBJ1-5

CDR3aa: ASSLGGSGTNQETQY
v_gene: TRBV7-3
j_gene: TRBJ2-5

CDR3aa: ASSYPTGVNTGELF
v_gene: TRBV12-3/TRBV12-4
j_gene: TRBJ2-2

CDR3aa: ASSERVPRGPYGYT
v_gene: TRBV25-1
j_gene: TRBJ1-2

CDR3aa: ASSLQLGWEQY
v_gene: TRBV5-1
j_gene: TRBJ2-7

CDR3aa: ASSVEMGTEAF
v_gene: TRBV9
j_gene: TRBJ1-1

CDR3aa: SASLGQENQPQH
v_gene: TRBV20-1
j_gene: TRBJ1-5

CDR3aa: ASSPGLQTYEQY
v_gene: TRBV18
j_gene: TRBJ2-7

CDR3aa: ASSPDLLSSYNSPLH
v_gene: TRBV7-8
j_gene: TRBJ1-6

CDR3aa: AISESISSPLH
v_gene: TRBV10-3
j_gene: TRBJ1-6

CDR3aa: ASGIPGRGGLGNEQF
v_gene: TRBV12-3/TRBV12-4
j_gene: TRBJ2-1

CDR3aa: ASSYLRNTEAF
v_gene: TRBV6-2/TRBV6-3
j_gene: TRBJ1-1

CDR3aa: ASSLEVSGDTQY
v_gene: TRBV11-2
j_gene: TRBJ2-3

CDR3aa: ASSRGRGYT
v_gene: TRBV7-9
j_gene: TRBJ1-2

CDR3aa: ASSEVQFAEAF
v_gene: TRBV6-1
j_gene: TRBJ1-1

CDR3aa: SARVGSMNTEAF
v_gene: TRBV20-1
j_gene: TRBJ1-1

CDR3aa: ASSYERPPVYGYT
v_gene: TRBV6-5
j_gene: TRBJ1-2

CDR3aa: ASSLALTGLGGGANVLT
v_gene: TRBV7-6
j_gene: TRBJ2-6

CDR3aa: SVVGANTEAF
v_gene: TRBV20-1
j_gene: TRBJ1-1

CDR3aa: ASSLAAEAF
v_gene: TRBV5-5
j_gene: TRBJ1-1

CDR3aa: ASSLARAGRETQY
v_gene: TRBV5-4
j_gene: TRBJ2-5

CDR3aa: SALQGAYEQY
v_gene: TRBV29-1
j_gene: TRBJ2-7

CDR3aa: ASSGGRGSTDTQY
v_gene: TRBV7-6
j_gene: TRBJ2-3

CDR3aa: ASSHDRVQETQY
v_gene: TRBV5-1
j_gene: TRBJ2-5

CDR3aa: ASSDRSGSYEQY
v_gene: TRBV2
j_gene: TRBJ2-7

CDR3aa: ASSLGGQETQY
v_gene: TRBV12-3/TRBV12-4
j_gene: TRBJ2-5

CDR3aa: ASSQDYGPSGAPNEQF
v_gene: TRBV4-2
j_gene: TRBJ2-1

CDR3aa: ASSGGVNEQF
v_gene: TRBV6-1
j_gene: TRBJ2-1

CDR3aa: ASSFNWGAPKNIQY
v_gene: TRBV13
j_gene: TRBJ2-4